These T cell receptor beta chains were read from a single sample in a study of CD4 and CD8 cells across lung adenocarcinoma regions. MiXCR, applied by TCRdb to the PCR reads, yields one record per CDR3 protein. The table has some 3,200 distinct CDR3 sequences, 50% to 70% seen once. The sample taken for sequencing was CD4+ T cells from the margin of a lung tumor. These receptor sequences come from a male donor with lung adenocarcinoma. The CD4 and CD8 labels of this study may be unreliable. Both conserved end residues are part of each CDR3. The D gene is left open where the match is weak. The listing skips clone size in some rows; elsewhere it reads once, few, many or a size class.

v_gene	len	j_gene	d_gene	abundance	CDR3nt	CDR3aa
TRBV10-3	15	TRBJ2-5	TRBD1	NA	TGTGCCATCAGTGAAACGGGACAGAGACAAGAGACCCAGTACTTC	CAISETGQRQETQYF
TRBV6-1	14	TRBJ2-3	TRBD2	NA	TGTGCCAGTAAGCGGGAGATGGGCACCGATACGCAGTATTTT	CASKREMGTDTQYF
TRBV7-9	13	TRBJ2-5	TRBD2	NA	TGTGCCAGCAGTAGCGGGAGCGGAGAGACCCAGTACTTC	CASSSGSGETQYF
TRBV6-1	15	TRBJ2-3	NA	NA	TGTGCCGGCAGTGAACGGGGCGGTGGCCAAGAGACCCAGTATTTT	CAGSERGGGQETQYF
TRBV6-1	15	TRBJ2-1	TRBD2	NA	TGTGCCAGCCGATTCGGGGGGAGTACCTACAATGAGCAGTTCTTC	CASRFGGSTYNEQFF
TRBV27	17	TRBJ2-1	TRBD1	NA	TGTGCCAGCAGTTCGCTACGGGACGGGACAGGGAGGAATGAGCAGTTCTTC	CASSSLRDGTGRNEQFF
TRBV6-5	13	TRBJ1-1	NA	NA	TGTGCCAGCAGTTACTCGACAGAGAGGGCAACTTTCTTT	CASSYSTERATFF
TRBV6-5	16	TRBJ1-2	NA	few	TGTGCCAGCAGTTACTCGAGTAGGGTAGGGGACTATGGCTACACCTTC	CASSYSSRVGDYGYTF
TRBV7-9	12	TRBJ2-6	NA	NA	TGTGCCAGCAGCTTTTTTGGAGATACGCAGTATTTC	CASSFFGDTQYF
TRBV6-5	16	TRBJ2-7	TRBD1	NA	TGTGCCAGCAGTTCCACCAAGACAGGGGGCACCTACGAGCAGTACTTC	CASSSTKTGGTYEQYF
TRBV7-6	15	TRBJ2-2	TRBD2	large	TGTGCCAGCAGCTTGGCGGGAGAGGTGACCGGGGAGCTGTTTTTT	CASSLAGEVTGELFF
TRBV25-1	14	TRBJ1-4	NA	NA	TGTGCCAGCAGCTTGTTCGCAACTAATGAAAAACTGTTTTTT	CASSLFATNEKLFF
TRBV6-1	13	TRBJ2-7	NA	once	TGTGCCAGCAACCAAGGGGGGGAACACGAGCAGTACTTC	CASNQGGEHEQYF
TRBV6-1	17	TRBJ2-3	TRBD1	once	TGTGCCAGCAGGGATTCCCCAGGGACAGGGAGGCCAGATACGCAGTATTTT	CASRDSPGTGRPDTQYF
TRBV6-5	13	TRBJ2-7	NA	few	TGTGCCAGCAGTACTGGACTGCCTTACGAGCAGTACTTC	CASSTGLPYEQYF
TRBV6-1	15	TRBJ2-3	NA	NA	TGTGCCAGCAGGGAAGCACAGGGTTACACAGAGACGCAGTATTTC	CASREAQGYTETQYF
TRBV6-1	15	TRBJ1-6	NA	NA	TGTGCCAGCACCCTAGCGACCGGAGGGGATTCACCCCTCCACTTT	CASTLATGGDSPLHF
TRBV12-3/TRBV12-4	15	TRBJ2-1	TRBD1	NA	TGTGCCAGCAGCCCTGGACAGGGGTTAGTCAATGAGCAGTTCTTC	CASSPGQGLVNEQFF
TRBV6-1	13	TRBJ1-2	TRBD1	NA	TGTGCCAGCAGAACGACAGGGATAAATGGCTACACCTTC	CASRTTGINGYTF
TRBV6-1	18	TRBJ2-2	NA	NA	TGTGCCAGCAGTGAAGCGGTTATCGGGGCAGCGAACACCGGGGAGCTGTTTTTT	CASSEAVIGAANTGELFF
TRBV5-3	14	TRBJ2-7	NA	NA	TGTGCCAGAAGCTTGTCAAACCCGGCCTACGAGCAGTACTTC	CARSLSNPAYEQYF
TRBV6-1	17	TRBJ2-5	TRBD2	NA	TGTGCCAGCAGATCTAGCGGGGGTGGAGGGGGCAAAGAGACCCAGTACTTC	CASRSSGGGGGKETQYF
TRBV3-1	14	TRBJ2-1	NA	NA	TGTGCCAGCAGCTCACCGGGACTCCACAATGAGCAGTTCTTC	CASSSPGLHNEQFF
TRBV6-1	14	TRBJ2-2	NA	NA	TGTGCCAGCACATATGGGCTTAGCACCGGGGAGCTGTTTTTT	CASTYGLSTGELFF
TRBV6-1	11	TRBJ2-5	NA	NA	TGTGCCAGCAGTGGCCCGGTGGCCACGTTCTTC	CASSGPVATFF
TRBV14	13	TRBJ2-1	TRBD2	NA	TGTGCCAGCCGGGGGGGGATCGCAGGTGCGCAGTACTTT	CASRGGIAGAQYF
TRBV12-3/TRBV12-4	15	TRBJ2-5	TRBD1	NA	TGTGCCAGCACCGCCGGGGACAGGGGCTTCATTGAGCAGTACTTC	CASTAGDRGFIEQYF
TRBV6-1	14	TRBJ2-1	TRBD1	NA	TGTGCCAGCAGTGACGGACAGGCGTACAATGAGCAGTTCTTC	CASSDGQAYNEQFF
TRBV7-8	15	TRBJ2-7	NA	few	TGTGCCAGCAGCTTAGTAGAAGCGCACTCCTACGAGCAGTACTTC	CASSLVEAHSYEQYF
TRBV6-1	15	TRBJ2-1	TRBD2	NA	TGTGCCAGCGCTTTTGGCCTAGCGGGAATCGATGAGCAGTTCTTC	CASAFGLAGIDEQFF
TRBV7-3	13	TRBJ1-2	NA	NA	TGTGCCAGCAGCTTAACCCGGGGGGGCGGCTACACCTTC	CASSLTRGGGYTF
TRBV4-1	14	TRBJ1-1	NA	NA	TGCGCCAGCAGCCGCGCGGCCGGGGACACTGAAGCTTTCTTT	CASSRAAGDTEAFF
TRBV6-1	15	TRBJ2-7	NA	NA	TGTGCCAGCAAACTTTACAAGCAGGGTTCCTACGAGCAGTACTTC	CASKLYKQGSYEQYF
TRBV6-1	14	TRBJ2-7	NA	NA	TGTGCCAGCAGGGAAAGGGGGTCGGGCTACGAGCAGTACTTC	CASRERGSGYEQYF
TRBV7-2	13	TRBJ2-5	NA	few	TGTGCCAGCAGTCTGGCAGGGTGGGAGACCCAGTACTTC	CASSLAGWETQYF
TRBV10-3	12	TRBJ2-1	NA	few	TGTGCCAACCGGGACGCCAACAATGAGCAGTTCTTC	CANRDANNEQFF
TRBV6-1	16	TRBJ2-1	TRBD2	NA	TGTGCCAGCAGTGACGTAGCGGGAGTGTCCTACAATGAGCAGTTCTTC	CASSDVAGVSYNEQFF
TRBV6-1	17	TRBJ2-1	NA	NA	TGTGCCAGCAGGTCCTTAGGTTCCCCGCGGTCCTACAATGAGCAGTTCTTC	CASRSLGSPRSYNEQFF
TRBV27	14	TRBJ2-6	NA	NA	TGTGCCAGCAGTCTAAGCTCTGGGGCCAACGTCCTGACTTTC	CASSLSSGANVLTF
TRBV7-8	16	TRBJ2-7	NA	NA	TGTGCCAGCAGCTTATTGGCCATTGGGAGTACCTACGAGCAGTACTTC	CASSLLAIGSTYEQYF
TRBV6-1	14	TRBJ2-1	NA	NA	TGTGCCAGCAGGGTGACATTTTCCTACAATGAGCAGTTCTTC	CASRVTFSYNEQFF
TRBV9	16	TRBJ2-3	TRBD2	NA	TGTGCCAGCAGCGTAGGTGGGGGAGGGGGCACAGATACGCAGTATTTT	CASSVGGGGGTDTQYF
TRBV25-1	16	TRBJ2-7	TRBD1	NA	TGTGCCAGCAGTGCCCAGGGACAGGGGGGATCCTACGAGCAGTACTTC	CASSAQGQGGSYEQYF
TRBV6-5	13	TRBJ2-2	NA	NA	TGTGCCAGCAGTAACCCAGGGACCGGGGAGCTGTTTTTT	CASSNPGTGELFF
TRBV6-1	15	TRBJ2-3	NA	once	TGTGCCAGCAGGATGCCCCTGGGGGCCCCAGATACGCAGTATTTT	CASRMPLGAPDTQYF
TRBV24-1	15	TRBJ2-1	TRBD2	medium-sized	TGTGCCACTGAACCCGGGCGGGGGGTATACAATGAGCAGTTCTTC	CATEPGRGVYNEQFF
TRBV6-1	15	TRBJ1-5	TRBD1	NA	TGTGCCAGCAGGGCCCCGACAGGGTTGGGTCAGCCCCAGCATTTT	CASRAPTGLGQPQHF
TRBV6-5	15	TRBJ2-2	TRBD1	NA	TGTGCCAGCGTTGGGGACAGGTCGAACACCGGGGAGCTGTTTTTT	CASVGDRSNTGELFF
TRBV7-7	14	TRBJ2-1	NA	NA	TGTGCTAGCAGCTTGACGGGAGCGGTAAATGAGCAGTTCTTC	CASSLTGAVNEQFF
TRBV6-1	14	TRBJ1-1	NA	NA	TGTGCCAGCAGTCGTTCAACAGAGCTCACTGAAGCTTTCTTT	CASSRSTELTEAFF
TRBV6-1	14	TRBJ2-1	NA	large	TGTGCCAGCAGTGGAGGACAGACCTACAATGAGCAGTTCTTC	CASSGGQTYNEQFF
TRBV7-9	13	TRBJ2-3	NA	NA	TGTGCCAGCAGGCGAGGTAGCACAGATACGCAGTATTTT	CASRRGSTDTQYF